The source of this T cell receptor (beta chain) is a study of blood T cell repertoires in COVID-19. On the study more broadly: From T cells, B-cell-depleted T cells, or PBMCs came the material, which was cDNA or gDNA.

The assay was immunoSEQ multiplex PCR, and TCRdb's table has in-frame clones only and misses some. The table lists under 200,000 clones, around 84% of them singletons, with about 14% in the top ten. The clonotype comes from a woman between 65 and 79 years old with COVID-19, enrolled during active disease. The sequenced sample was peripheral blood.

The CDR3 is CASSRGGAKTEAFF. DNA for the CDR3: TGTGCCAGCAGTAGAGGGGGCGCGAAAACTGAAGCTTTCTTT. The V call is TRBV28, the J call TRBJ1-1; 7 positions match TRBD1. CDR1 is MDHEN, CDR2 SYDVKM, per germline. V trimming: 5 bases; J trimming: 5 bases; junction bases outside the gene matches: 8. CDR3 length equals 14 residues.